This TCR beta chain was captured by sequencing in a study of blood T cell repertoires in COVID-19. On the study more broadly: Acute and convalescent COVID-19 samples came from the United States, Italy and Spain.

In the authors' methods: Estimates of nucleated cell counts were drawn from the amplification of reference gene primers. Only in-frame clones appear in the TCRdb table, and some are missing; sequencing was by immunoSEQ multiplex PCR. The V and J calls and clone size were taken over from that table, and D and trimming were inferred from the DNA. The repertoire holds over 65,000 clones, with approximately 87% as singletons. Comment on this clone: At one of its ends the junction is not consistent with the germline gene, which may arise from a read error.

CDR3 length: 13 amino acids. Germline assignment: CDR1 MNHEY and CDR2 SVGAGI. The chain couples TRBV6-5 to TRBJ2-4; possibly TRBD1 for D (6 bases). Sequencing used peripheral blood. The clonotype originates from a woman aged 60 to 75 with acute or convalescent COVID-19. CDR3 bases: TGTGCCAGCAGTCGCAGGGACAAAAACATTCGGTACTTC. Protein product: CASSRRDKNIRYF.